Below are 28 T cell receptor beta chains sequenced from a single sample in a study of spatial heterogeneity in lung cancer (dated 2019 in TCRdb). The method behind the library was 5' RACE. Instrument on record: NextSeq 500. TCRdb reanalyzed the raw reads on its own, using fastp at Q25 for trimming and MiXCR for clone calling, and kept in-frame beta chains. For every CDR3 protein sequence, its rows merge into one entry that carries the most common genes and DNA. This sample gives tens of thousands of distinct CDR3 sequences in total; 7.5% of them show up just once. The ten largest clones take up under 30% of the sample. The time point label, as the study defines it: sample taken at primary tumor resection. Without any cell sorting, TCR sequencing was performed on whole RNA extracted either from tumor and nontumor lung tissue or from cryopreserved PBMC samples. The specimen comprised PBMCs, sampled at surgery. These receptors were collected from a male donor with early-stage non-small cell lung cancer.

This chain's CDR3 is CSAPDRGGSDTQYF. DNA of the CDR3: TGCAGTGCTCCCGACAGGGGGGGTTCGGATACGCAGTATTTT. The chain combines TRBV20-1 with TRBJ2-3, with 9 bases fitting TRBD1. The J segment lost 6 bases and the V segment lost 5 bases, leaving 9 bases of the junction unmatched. CDR3 length: 14 residues. Germline lookup yields CDR1 DFQATT and CDR2 SNEGSKA (reference sequence).

In its sample, this clonotype is medium-sized. The gene calls are TRBV7-2 and TRBJ1-1; D is perhaps TRBD1 (5 bases). CDR1 is SGHTA, CDR2 FQGNSA, per germline. V shed 1 base and J shed 6 bases, with 6 bases lying between them. The CDR3 contains 12 residues. CDR3 sequence: CASSLGGPEAFF. CDR3 bases: TGTGCCAGCAGCTTAGGGGGCCCTGAAGCTTTCTTT.

This clonotype was recorded at least ten times. The chain combines TRBV6-6 with TRBJ2-3; no definite D call. The V gene lost 4 bases and the J gene lost 5 bases, with 4 bases spanning the gap. Germline V gene data show CDR1 as MNHNY and CDR2 as SVGAGI (reference sequence). The length of the CDR3 is 11 residues. The CDR3 DNA follows: TGTGCCAGCAGTTCATTAGATACGCAGTATTTT. Its protein product is CASSSLDTQYF.

Only a few counts were recorded for this clonotype. The chain carries TRBV2 and TRBJ1-2, with no clear D. The CDR3 sequence is 15 residues long. Trimming cost V 5 bases and J 4 bases, with 17 bases left between them. Germline assignment: CDR1 SNHLY and CDR2 FYNNEI. The CDR3 DNA follows: TGTGCCAGCAGTCCCGAATACTCGACGGGCTATGGCTACACCTTC. Translation gives CASSPEYSTGYGYTF.

This clonotype was seen at least ten times. The rearrangement joins TRBV2 to TRBJ1-6; 8 positions agree with TRBD1. The CDR3 length is 15 residues. CDR1 is SNHLY, CDR2 FYNNEI, per germline. V lost 3 bases, J lost 7 bases, and 5 bases stayed unmatched. The CDR3 nucleotides are TGTGCCAGCAGTGATGGACAGGGTGCGAATTCACCCCTCCACTTT. The encoded protein is CASSDGQGANSPLHF.

This clonotype was observed at least ten times. The rearrangement links TRBV11-3 to TRBJ1-5; D is unclear. V lost 1 base and J 0 bases, leaving 1 base between the germline ends. The CDR3 is 13 amino acids. The V gene's germline CDR1 is SGHNT and CDR2 YENEEA. The DNA for the CDR3 is TGTGCCAGCAGCTTAGGTAGCAATCAGCCCCAGCATTTT. Translating it yields CASSLGSNQPQHF.

The rearrangement uses TRBV3-1 and TRBJ1-6; D gene uncertain. The germline CDR1 and CDR2 sequences are LGHDT and YNNKEL (reference sequence). The V end was cut by 6 bases, the J end by 1 base, with 13 bases between. The CDR3 loop spans 16 amino acids. CDR3 in DNA: TGTGCCAGCAGGCGGCGGGAGGCATCCTATAATTCACCCCTCCACTTT. This sequence encodes CASRRREASYNSPLHF.

This clonotype was picked up a small number of times. The V gene is TRBV6-1, the J gene TRBJ2-7; D is ambiguous. Germline V gene data show CDR1 as MNHNS and CDR2 as SASEGT. The CDR3 loop spans 12 amino acids. The CDR3 DNA reads TGTGCCGGCAGCCCACAGCAGTACGAGCAGTACGTC. This sequence encodes CAGSPQQYEQYV.

This clonotype was seen repeatedly, ten times or more. The chain uses TRBV27 and TRBJ1-2; 9 bases are shared with TRBD1. V was pared by 4 bases and J by 3 bases, with 3 bases of the junction left unmatched. CDR1 is MNHEY and CDR2 is SMNVEV in the germline V gene (reference sequence). The CDR3 covers 14 residues. CDR3 sequence reads: CASSSGQGYYGYTF. The CDR3 DNA sequence: TGTGCCAGCAGTTCAGGACAGGGGTACTATGGCTACACCTTC.

This clonotype was counted ten times or more. V is TRBV5-1 and J is TRBJ2-1; 7 bases line up with TRBD2. The CDR3 loop spans 14 amino acids. Germline CDR1 is SGHRS and CDR2 is YFSETQ. The V segment lost 4 bases and the J segment 6 bases; nucleotides outside the gene matches: 7. CDR3 residues: CASSVDLAGNEQFF. The CDR3 DNA reads TGCGCCAGCAGCGTGGATTTAGCGGGCAATGAGCAGTTCTTC.

Many counts were recorded for this clonotype. V gene TRBV5-4 combines with J gene TRBJ2-3; D gene ambiguous. Germline V CDR1 and CDR2: SGHNT, YYREEE (reference sequence). This CDR3 has 15 residues. Trimming shortened V by 4 bases and J by 0 bases, and 12 bases separated the two germline ends. DNA for the CDR3: TGTGCCAGCAGCCGGAGAGCTACTAGCACAGATACGCAGTATTTT. Amino acid sequence: CASSRRATSTDTQYF.

This clonotype has only a few counts. The rearrangement links TRBV5-8 to TRBJ2-1; 7 nucleotides align to TRBD1. CDR1 is SGHTS, CDR2 YDEGEE, per germline. This CDR3 region has 16 residues. The J segment lost 7 bases and the V segment lost 0 bases, leaving 10 bases of the junction unmatched. The CDR3 loop is CASSLGTGVLGNEQFF. CDR3 nucleotide sequence: TGTGCCAGCAGCTTGGGAACAGGGGTCTTGGGAAATGAGCAGTTCTTC.

This clonotype was seen a handful of times. The genes are TRBV27 and TRBJ2-5, with 7 nucleotides matching TRBD1. CDR1 is MNHEY, CDR2 SMNVEV, per germline (reference sequence). J was trimmed by 1 base and V by 6 bases; bases with no gene match: 8. There are 15 residues in the CDR3. The CDR3 is CASSHYEGAQETQYF. For the CDR3, the DNA is TGTGCCAGCAGCCATTACGAGGGGGCCCAAGAGACCCAGTACTTC.

The V gene is TRBV12-3 or TRBV12-4, the J gene TRBJ2-1; no reliable D call. Trimming stripped 7 bases from V and 4 bases from J, with 14 bases between. The length of the CDR3 is 14 residues. The CDR3 bases are TGTGCCAGCACGAAAGGCTGGGCGTACAATGAGCAGTTCTTC. As protein: CASTKGWAYNEQFF.

At least ten counts were recorded for this clonotype. The chain carries TRBV7-2 and TRBJ1-1, with D possibly TRBD1 on 6 matching bases. Germline-derived CDR1 and CDR2 are SGHTA and FQGNSA. V gave up 2 bases and J gave up 7 bases, with 11 bases separating them. The CDR3 is 13 residues long. The CDR3 bases are TGTGCCAGCAGCTTAAGGACAGACCTTGAAGCTTTCTTT. This sequence encodes CASSLRTDLEAFF.

This clonotype was counted ten times or more. The chain uses TRBV29-1 and TRBJ2-1; TRBD1 might be the D (5 bases). Per germline, CDR1 SQVTM and CDR2 ANQGSEA. Trimming pared 3 bases from V and 7 bases from J, leaving 10 bases between. This CDR3 contains 12 residues. CDR3 protein: CSVDKGWNEQFF. The CDR3 DNA is TGCAGCGTTGATAAGGGGTGGAATGAGCAGTTCTTC.

This chain links TRBV5-1 with TRBJ2-1; 7 nucleotides match TRBD1. CDR3 size: 14 residues. V lost 8 bases to trimming and J lost 4 bases; unmatched junction nucleotides: 9. Germline CDR1 is SGHRS and CDR2 is YFSETQ. The CDR3 reads CASTGTDLYNEQFF. The CDR3 nucleotides read TGCGCCAGTACCGGGACAGACCTATACAATGAGCAGTTCTTC.

This chain joins TRBV20-1 and TRBJ1-5; maybe TRBD1 (5 bases). The V end was cut by 6 bases, the J end by 7 bases, with 19 bases between. The germline V gene has CDR1 DFQATT and CDR2 SNEGSKA (reference sequence). CDR3 length: 14 residues. The CDR3 loop reads CSATEAGAGQPQHF. CDR3 bases: TGCAGTGCCACCGAGGCTGGGGCTGGACAGCCCCAGCATTTT.

This clonotype was counted ten times or more. V and J are TRBV6-2 or TRBV6-3 and TRBJ1-2; TRBD1 might be the D (5 bases). Between the trimmed V and J ends, which lost 7 bases and 4 bases, there was a span of 16 bases. The CDR3 sequence is 14 residues long. The V gene's germline CDR1 is MNHEY and CDR2 SVGEGT. The CDR3 sequence is CASIPGLHAYGYTF. CDR3 coding DNA: TGTGCCAGCATACCGGGACTCCATGCCTATGGCTACACCTTC.

In its sample, this clonotype was seen many times. The chain couples TRBV12-3 or TRBV12-4 to TRBJ1-1; possibly TRBD1 for D (5 bases). V gave up 6 bases and J gave up 4 bases, with 15 bases separating them. This CDR3 has 14 amino acids. The CDR3 loop reads CASRTWGVGTEAFF. In nucleotides, the CDR3 is TGTGCCAGCAGGACTTGGGGGGTAGGCACTGAAGCTTTCTTT.

Notes on this clonotype: A read error may produce the germline difference seen at one junction end. V gene TRBV7-7 combines with J gene TRBJ2-3; 9 nucleotides align to TRBD2. The CDR3 runs to 15 residues. The germline V gene has CDR1 SSHAT and CDR2 FNYEAQ (reference sequence). This chain's CDR3 is CASSPGLAVTDTQYF. CDR3 coding DNA: TGTGCTAGCAGCCCGGGACTAGCCGTCACAGATACGCAGTATTTT.

This clonotype was seen more than once but under ten times. This chain links TRBV5-1 with TRBJ2-3; no clear D gene. Germline values: CDR1 SGHRS, CDR2 YFSETQ. V lost 1 base and J 2 bases, leaving 17 bases between the germline ends. The CDR3 runs to 17 residues. CDR3 sequence reads: CASSLSPVGVATDTQYF. In DNA form, the CDR3 reads TGCGCCAGCAGCTTGTCCCCGGTCGGAGTTGCCACAGATACGCAGTATTTT.

The chain couples TRBV5-1 to TRBJ2-1; D may be TRBD2 (6 bases). Trimming left V 0 bases short and J 10 bases short, with 23 bases between. The CDR3 loop spans 17 amino acids. Germline assignment: CDR1 SGHRS and CDR2 YFSETQ. The CDR3 region has the DNA TGCGCCAGCAGCTTGGTCGCTTCCGGGACTTCCCTGACGGAGCAGTTCTTC. Its protein is CASSLVASGTSLTEQFF. The full variable domain, rest sourced from reference TRBV5-1 and TRBJ2-1, is KAGVTQTPRYLIKTRGQQVTLSCSPISGHRSVSWYQQTPGQGLQFLFEYFSETQRNKGNFPGRFSGRQFSNSRSEMNVSTLELGDSALYLCASSLVASGTSLTEQFFGPGTRLTVL.

Regarding this clonotype: A much more abundant neighbour one base away suggests this may be a read error. The chain couples TRBV9 to TRBJ1-2; the match to TRBD1 covers 8 bases. Germline-derived CDR1 and CDR2 are SGDLS and YYNGEE. The CDR3 runs to 13 residues. DNA for the CDR3: TGTGCCAGCAGCGTAGGACAGGGGTATGGCTTCACCTTC. Its protein is CASSVGQGYGFTF.

In its sample, this clonotype was seen many times. V gene TRBV23-1 combines with J gene TRBJ2-7; D possibly corresponds to TRBD2 (5 bases). TRBV23-1 is designated an ORF whose function remains uncertain. This CDR3 has 15 amino acids. The germline V and J ends were trimmed by 4 bases and 2 bases, with 15 bases remaining between them. CDR3 residues: CASSPTGSRTYEQYV. The CDR3 DNA reads TGCGCCAGCAGTCCCACGGGGTCGCGGACCTACGAGCAGTACGTC.

Of note for this clonotype: A much larger clone differs by one base, so this may be a read error. The rearrangement joins TRBV5-1 to TRBJ2-5, with a weak D call TRBD2 (5 bases). From germline, CDR1 is SGHRS and CDR2 YFSETQ. This CDR3 has 13 amino acids. CDR3 DNA sequence: TGCGCCAGCAGCCGGGAACGGCGAGAGATCCAGTACTTC. Amino acid sequence: CASSRERREIQYF.

In this sample, this clonotype turned up many times. CDR3 protein: CATSRQDRGYEKLFF. Written as DNA, the CDR3 is TGTGCCACCAGCAGACAGGACAGGGGGTACGAAAAACTGTTTTTT. This chain links TRBV15 with TRBJ1-4; TRBD1 matches 10 bases. The CDR3 spans 15 residues. Germline V gene lookup returns CDR1 LNHNV and CDR2 YYDKDF (reference sequence). Trimming removed 2 bases from V and 8 bases from J; junction bases left unmatched: 5.

CDR3 coding DNA: TGTGCCAGCAGCTCTGGACAGGGATCTGTCATTCAGTACTTC. Protein sequence: CASSSGQGSVIQYF. This chain connects TRBV7-2 to TRBJ2-4; 8 bases fit TRBD1. The CDR3 is made up of 14 amino acids. Trimming cost V 4 bases and J 9 bases; bases outside gene matches: 8. From germline, CDR1 is SGHTA and CDR2 FQGNSA. The whole variable domain, filled in from reference TRBV7-2 and TRBJ2-4, reads GAGVSQSPSNKVTEKGKDVELRCDPISGHTALYWYRQSLGQGLEFLIYFQGNSAPDKSGLPSDRFSAERTGGSVSTLTIQRTQQEDSAVYLCASSSGQGSVIQYFGAGTRLSVL.